A single sample is the source of the 24 T cell receptor beta chains below, sequenced in a study of blood T cell repertoires in COVID-19. Libraries were prepared by immunoSEQ multiplex PCR; TCRdb keeps only in-frame clonotypes and omits some of them. This table has fewer than 250,000 clones, around 80% appearing once. The specimen sequenced was peripheral blood. The origin of the receptors is a man aged 60-69 years with acute or convalescent COVID-19.

The chain links TRBV12-3 or TRBV12-4 to TRBJ1-2, with D perhaps TRBD1 (5 bases). This CDR3 has 13 residues. V was shortened by 6 bases and J by 3 bases, with 11 bases between the two germline ends. CDR3 DNA: TGTGCCAGCAGACAGGACAAAGACTATGGCTACACCTTC. It yields the protein CASRQDKDYGYTF.

The chain joins TRBV6-5 to TRBJ1-1; 8 bases fit TRBD1. V shed 6 bases and J 3 bases; nucleotides not matched to a gene: 6. This CDR3 region has 14 residues. Germline assignment: CDR1 MNHEY and CDR2 SVGAGI. The CDR3 nucleotides are TGTGCCAGCAGAGCCCGGACAGGGTACACTGAAGCTTTCTTT. Encoded protein: CASRARTGYTEAFF.

This chain joins TRBV9 and TRBJ2-3; 11 nucleotides match TRBD2. Per the germline V gene, CDR1 is SGDLS and CDR2 is YYNGEE. This CDR3 is 17 amino acids long. V dropped 4 bases and J dropped 5; count of bases not matched to a gene: 12. CDR3 amino acids: CASSREQTSGEGDTQYF. The CDR3 DNA reads TGTGCCAGCAGCCGAGAACAGACTAGCGGGGAGGGAGATACGCAGTATTTT.

V gene TRBV7-2 combines with J gene TRBJ2-7; 7 positions agree with TRBD2. The germline CDR1 and CDR2 sequences are SGHTA and FQGNSA. CDR3 length equals 17 residues. After removal of 2 bases from V and 2 bases from J, the junction contained 12 bases not matched to a gene. CDR3 region: CASSLNSGSGITYEQYF. CDR3 in DNA: TGTGCCAGCAGCTTAAACTCCGGAAGCGGGATTACCTACGAGCAGTACTTC.

The chain joins TRBV24-1 to TRBJ2-6; 9 positions agree with TRBD1. Germline values: CDR1 KGHDR, CDR2 SFDVKD. V shed 8 bases and J 0 bases; nucleotides not matched to a gene: 7. The CDR3 loop spans 17 amino acids. CDR3 amino acids: CATMPGTGSSGANVLTF. In DNA form, the CDR3 reads TGTGCCACCATGCCCGGGACAGGGTCCTCTGGGGCCAACGTCCTGACTTTC.

This chain joins TRBV2 and TRBJ2-3; TRBD2 aligns across 16 bases. Unmatched junction bases numbered 11, after V lost 6 bases and J lost 8 bases. The CDR3 consists of 17 residues. Germline-derived CDR1 and CDR2 are SNHLY and FYNNEI. The chain's CDR3 is CASSRQGLAGGQGTQYF. DNA for the CDR3: TGTGCCAGCAGCCGCCAGGGACTAGCGGGGGGGCAGGGTACGCAGTATTTT.

V and J are TRBV30 and TRBJ1-2; perhaps TRBD1 as D (6 bases). The CDR3 has 14 amino acids. V lost 4 bases and J 4 bases, leaving 16 bases between the germline ends. Germline V gene data show CDR1 as GTSNPN and CDR2 as SVGIG (reference sequence). This CDR3 is CAWKRAPGAYGYTF. DNA of the CDR3: TGTGCCTGGAAAAGGGCTCCAGGGGCCTATGGCTACACCTTC.

Only one count was recorded for this clone. V and J are TRBV12-3 or TRBV12-4 and TRBJ1-1, with D possibly being TRBD1 (6 bases). V was shortened by 5 bases and J by 7 bases, with 14 bases between the two germline ends. The CDR3 totals 13 residues. The CDR3 DNA sequence: TGTGCCAGCAGTCAACAGGGTAGTGATGAAGCTTTCTTT. It translates to CASSQQGSDEAFF.

The V call is TRBV7-2, the J call TRBJ2-3, with D hard to call. Per germline, CDR1 SGHTA and CDR2 FQGNSA. This CDR3 contains 14 residues. V dropped 1 base and J dropped 2 bases, with 7 bases sitting between them. DNA of the CDR3: TGTGCCAGCAGCTTAGGACAAACCACAGATACGCAGTATTTT. It encodes CASSLGQTTDTQYF.

The chain recombines TRBV6-6 with TRBJ2-5; no clear D. Deletions cut 10 bases from V and 1 base from J, with 7 bases between. The CDR3 is made up of 11 amino acids. Germline-derived CDR1 and CDR2 are MNHNY and SVGAGI (reference sequence). Here the CDR3 reads CATTAQETQYF. For the CDR3, the DNA is TGTGCCACAACAGCCCAAGAGACCCAGTACTTC.

V and J are TRBV19 and TRBJ2-6; D not certain. With 0 bases removed from V and 4 bases from J, the gap between germline ends came to 4 bases. Germline loops: CDR1 LNHDA, CDR2 SQIVND (reference sequence). CDR3 size: 14 residues. This CDR3 is CASSIEAGANVLTF. CDR3 coding DNA: TGTGCCAGTAGTATAGAGGCCGGGGCCAACGTCCTGACTTTC.

The chain combines TRBV5-4 with TRBJ2-1; 11 bases map to TRBD2. CDR1 and CDR2 (germline): SGHNT, YYREEE (reference sequence). This CDR3 has 14 amino acids. Germline trimming cut 3 bases from V and 9 bases from J; bases unmatched to any gene: 5. CDR3 coding DNA: TGTGCCAGCAGCTCCCGGACTAGCGGGTCTGAGCAGTTCTTC. This gives the protein CASSSRTSGSEQFF.

The V and J genes are TRBV19 and TRBJ2-5; TRBD1 matches 7 bases. This CDR3 has 14 amino acids. The ends lost 6 bases at V and 5 bases at J; junction bases unmatched: 9. Germline lookup yields CDR1 LNHDA and CDR2 SQIVND (reference sequence). The CDR3 region is CASRPGTAVETQYF. The CDR3 nucleotides read TGTGCCAGTAGACCCGGGACAGCGGTGGAGACCCAGTACTTC.

This chain links TRBV6-1 with TRBJ2-7; 9 bases map to TRBD2. Germline values: CDR1 MNHNS, CDR2 SASEGT. The CDR3 spans 16 residues. V lost 2 bases, J lost 3 bases, and 8 bases stayed unmatched. The CDR3 DNA reads TGTGCCAGCAGTGAATCTAGCGGGGCTCGTAACTACGAGCAGTACTTC. Translation gives CASSESSGARNYEQYF.

V and J are TRBV7-9 and TRBJ2-5, with 11 nucleotides matching TRBD2. Germline CDR1 reads SEHNR; CDR2 reads FQNEAQ (reference sequence). The CDR3 covers 16 residues. Trimming took 5 bases from V and 3 from J; bases not matched to a gene: 8. The CDR3 region has the DNA TGTGCCAGCAGCACCGGGACTAGCGGATCAAAAGAGACCCAGTACTTC. Residues: CASSTGTSGSKETQYF.

This chain links TRBV30 with TRBJ2-7; 8 bases are a match to TRBD1. CDR1 is GTSNPN, CDR2 SVGIG, per germline (reference sequence). V dropped 2 bases and J dropped 6; count of bases not matched to a gene: 6. The length of the CDR3 is 13 residues. The chain's CDR3 is CAWSTLTGGEQYF. The CDR3 coding sequence is TGTGCCTGGAGTACCCTAACAGGGGGCGAGCAGTACTTC.

The chain has TRBV3-1 (or the pseudogene TRBV3-2) and TRBJ1-1; D call uncertain. Trimming removed 0 bases from V and 7 bases from J, with 21 bases in between. This CDR3 is 17 amino acids long. Germline V gives CDR1 LGHDT, CDR2 YNNKEL (reference sequence). The CDR3 loop reads CASSQESRIEHHDEAFF. The CDR3 DNA reads TGTGCCAGCAGCCAAGAGTCCAGGATCGAGCATCATGATGAAGCTTTCTTT.

The chain carries TRBV4-3 and TRBJ1-1; TRBD1 aligns across 8 bases. CDR1 is LGHNA, CDR2 YSLEER, per germline. V lost 3 bases, J lost 1 base, and 4 bases stayed unmatched. This CDR3 is built from 15 residues. For the CDR3, the DNA is TGCGCCAGCAGCCATTCCGACAGGGGGAACACTGAAGCTTTCTTT. It is translated as CASSHSDRGNTEAFF.

The chain recombines TRBV7-2 with TRBJ1-3, with 9 positions matching TRBD1. Per germline, CDR1 SGHTA and CDR2 FQGNSA. V gave up 5 bases and J gave up 2 bases; unmatched junction bases: 4. The CDR3 totals 15 residues. In nucleotides, the CDR3 is TGTGCCAGCAGCGCGCGGACAGGGGCTGGAAACACCATATATTTT. The encoded protein is CASSARTGAGNTIYF.

The chain has TRBV12-3 or TRBV12-4 and TRBJ1-3, with D hard to call. The V gene lost 5 bases and the J gene lost 4 bases, with 9 bases spanning the gap. CDR3 length: 13 residues. CDR3: CASSRTSGNTIYF. The CDR3, as DNA: TGTGCCAGCAGTCGAACATCGGGAAACACCATATATTTT.

This rearrangement joins TRBV19 to TRBJ1-3; no definite D call. This CDR3 spans 15 amino acids. The germline V and J ends were trimmed by 1 base and 1 base, with 8 bases remaining between them. Germline V gene data show CDR1 as LNHDA and CDR2 as SQIVND (reference sequence). The DNA of the CDR3 is TGTGCCAGTAGTATAGCGGGGTCATCTGGAAACACCATATATTTT. This translates into CASSIAGSSGNTIYF.

V usage is TRBV6-4 and J usage is TRBJ1-2, with TRBD1 identical over 7 bases. The germline V gene encodes CDR1 MRHNA and CDR2 SNTAGT. The CDR3 length is 16 residues. Trimming cost V 4 bases and J 1 base; bases outside gene matches: 9. CDR3 sequence (DNA): TGTGCCAGCAGTGTCGGTGAGACAGGGTTTAACTATGGCTACACCTTC. It translates to CASSVGETGFNYGYTF.

The V call is TRBV6-6, the J call TRBJ1-3; TRBD1 matches at 10 bases. Germline assignment: CDR1 MNHNY and CDR2 SVGAGI (reference sequence). The CDR3 runs 14 residues. V was clipped by 6 bases and J by 7 bases; unmatched bases: 6. CDR3 sequence: CASSPGQGLNTIYF. CDR3 bases: TGTGCCAGCAGCCCGGGACAGGGGCTTAACACCATATATTTT.

This chain links TRBV5-5 with TRBJ2-1; 11 bases map to TRBD2. Trimming took 3 bases from V and 6 from J; bases not matched to a gene: 8. CDR3 length equals 16 residues. Germline CDR1 and CDR2: SGHKS and YYEKEE (reference sequence). CDR3 in DNA: TGTGCCAGCAGCTACCGACTAGCGGGGTACCTCAATGAGCAGTTCTTC. Protein sequence: CASSYRLAGYLNEQFF.